The present T cell receptor beta chain was sequenced within a study of blood T cells in healthy people across ages. Primed by a sample-barcoded 5' primer and a J-beta primer mix, a second PCR proceeded for 7 to 11 cycles. In TCRdb, the 5' RACE reads were re-called with MiXCR into one record per CDR3 protein. This sample has about a million distinct CDR3 sequences, with around 49% found just once. Points from the study as a whole: No one knew whether donors had CMV, which possibly confounded expanded clonotype changes.

V was pared by 1 base and J by 3 bases, with 16 bases between. Per germline, CDR1 LNHNV and CDR2 YYDKDF (reference sequence). The CDR3 runs to 17 residues. This clonotype was detected only a few times. Its matching antigen is unknown. Source material: blood. The TCR was taken from a man in his thirties or forties in good health. The chain combines TRBV15 with TRBJ2-1, with D perhaps being TRBD1 or TRBD2 (6 bases each). The CDR3 protein is CATSRAPGASYYNEQFF. DNA of the CDR3: TGTGCCACCAGCAGAGCGCCGGGGGCAAGTTACTACAATGAGCAGTTCTTC.